The 7 T cell receptor beta chains below come from one sample, sequenced in a study of cytomegalovirus exposure and HLA in healthy donors. The PCR was carried out with 60 Vbeta primers and 13 Jbeta primers. Here immunoSEQ multiplex PCR was the method, and the copy in TCRdb shows in-frame clones only, minus some. The profile shows 45,000 to 75,000 clones, approximately 70% of them singletons. Sequencing was carried out using PBMCs. The receptors originated from a woman aged 60-70 years in good health and CMV-seropositive.

This clone was observed a handful of times. The J gene is TRBJ1-3, the V gene TRBV15, with TRBD1 as a possible D gene (5 bases). The CDR3 spans 12 residues. Germline lookup yields CDR1 LNHNV and CDR2 YYDKDF (reference sequence). V lost 1 base and J lost 8, with 6 bases in between. The CDR3 sequence is CATSRGGDTIYF. CDR3 DNA sequence: TGTGCCACCAGCAGAGGGGGGGACACCATATATTTT.

This clone was detected a few times. The gene calls are TRBV4-1 and TRBJ2-3, with TRBD2 identical over 8 bases. V gave up 1 base and J gave up 6 bases; unmatched junction bases: 15. The CDR3 loop spans 18 amino acids. CDR1 is MGHRA and CDR2 is YSYEKL in the germline V gene. The CDR3 sequence is CASSQVDQRGTRMDTQYF. The CDR3 region has the DNA TGCGCCAGCAGCCAAGTAGACCAGAGGGGGACTAGAATGGATACGCAGTATTTT.

This chain joins TRBV6-6 and TRBJ2-7; 8 bases line up with TRBD1. J lost 5 bases, V lost 0 bases, and 9 bases had no gene match. In germline, CDR1 is MNHNY, CDR2 SVGAGI (reference sequence). The CDR3 is 16 amino acids. The CDR3 coding sequence is TGTGCCAGCAGTTACTCTACCAGGACAGGGCCCAACGAGCAGTACTTC. Translation gives CASSYSTRTGPNEQYF.

This chain joins TRBV7-9 and TRBJ2-5; 8 bases match TRBD1. There are 14 residues in the CDR3. The germline V gene has CDR1 SEHNR and CDR2 FQNEAQ (reference sequence). The ends lost 3 bases at V and 4 bases at J; junction bases unmatched: 4. CDR3 coding DNA: TGTGCCAGCAGCTTTACAGGGGGTGGAGAGACCCAGTACTTC. This sequence encodes CASSFTGGGETQYF.

The V and J genes are TRBV18 and TRBJ2-7; the match to TRBD1 covers 7 bases. Germline lookup yields CDR1 KGHSH and CDR2 LQKENI. The CDR3 covers 13 residues. J gave up 1 base and V 10 bases, and 7 bases lay outside the gene matches. In nucleotides, the CDR3 is TGTGCCACCAGAGGGGGCGGTTCCTACGAGCAGTACTTC. Translation: CATRGGGSYEQYF.

The chain is built from TRBV10-3 and TRBJ2-7; D might be TRBD1 (7 bases). The V gene's germline CDR1 is ENHRY and CDR2 SYGVKD. Trimming cost V 6 bases and J 0 bases, with 18 bases left between them. This CDR3 comprises 16 residues. DNA for the CDR3: TGTGCCATCAGCCAGGGGGGACGCCCCAGCTCCTACGAGCAGTACTTC. It codes for CAISQGGRPSSYEQYF.

The chain carries TRBV11-2 and TRBJ2-1; tentatively, D is TRBD1 (5 bases). The CDR3 is 16 amino acids. From germline, CDR1 is SGHAT and CDR2 FQNNGV. Trimming removed 1 base from V and 0 bases from J, with 10 bases in between. CDR3 bases: TGTGCCAGCAGCTTAGGGGGCGCGAGCTCCTACAATGAGCAGTTCTTC. Translating gives CASSLGGASSYNEQFF.